The clone carrying this T cell receptor (beta chain) was detected ten times or more. Its specificity is not known. The data stem from a study of T-cell memory formation after mild COVID-19. Study in general: TCR clusters were mostly donor specific. Study results and limitations: Researchers found some responding clones in pre-infection memory, a sign that cross-reactive memory joined.

CDR3 length equals 16 residues. The germline V gene encodes CDR1 LGHNA and CDR2 YNFKEQ. The V and J ends lost 0 bases and 4 bases respectively, with 12 bases between them. Via MiXCR, TCRdb re-called the 5' RACE reads, giving one row per CDR3 protein. The sample contains 250,000 to 400,000 distinct CDR3 sequences, 13% to 15% of which appear only once. This clonotype was sampled from a young man who had mild COVID-19 (a few samples of this study predate the infection). Cell type and time point are not known. Sequencing was performed on PBMCs or a T cell subset sorted from them (not recorded which). V is TRBV4-2 and J is TRBJ1-4; D not resolved. CDR3: CASSQDRTPNNEKLFF. The CDR3 DNA sequence: TGTGCCAGCAGCCAAGATCGGACTCCTAATAATGAAAAACTGTTTTTT.